This T cell receptor (beta chain) stems from a study of PD-1 blockade in classical Hodgkin lymphoma. With respect to this clone: Antigen: not known.

TCRdb keeps only in-frame clones here, not all; method: immunoSEQ multiplex PCR. The sample consists of some 96,000 clones, under 95% of them appearing once. The CDR3 totals 13 residues. In germline, CDR1 is LNHDA, CDR2 SQIVND (reference sequence). Trimming cost V 7 bases and J 0 bases, with 9 bases left between them. Time point given: cycle 4 day 1 (C4D1), after 6 weeks of nivolumab. The patients all showed relapse after autologous stem cell transplantation, while their brentuximab vedotin exposure varied. The patients, who had relapsed/refractory classical Hodgkin lymphoma, achieved best responses of complete response, partial response or progressive disease. General study findings and limits: By C4D1, diversity of CD4+ TCRs had risen significantly, whereas that of CD8+ TCRs had not.

Material: peripheral blood mononuclear cells (PBMCs), obtained before the fourth cycle of nivolumab. The source is a human donor with classical Hodgkin lymphoma. The chain carries TRBV19 and TRBJ1-1; D is unresolved. This CDR3 is CASTGRMNTEAFF. The CDR3 DNA sequence: TGTGCCAGTACCGGGAGGATGAACACTGAAGCTTTCTTT.